The next 21 T cell receptor beta chains were all read from a single sample in a study of blood T cell repertoires in COVID-19. TCRdb keeps only in-frame clones here, not all; method: immunoSEQ multiplex PCR. The data show roughly 95,000 clones, 70% to 85% seen once. Material for sequencing was peripheral blood. Every receptor here comes from a human donor in a cohort sampled during active COVID-19.

The chain combines TRBV11-2 with TRBJ1-4, with TRBD1 matching 9 bases. The V gene's germline CDR1 is SGHAT and CDR2 FQNNGV. With V trimmed by 6 bases and J by 6 bases, 2 bases remained unmatched. The CDR3 has 13 residues. CDR3 nucleotide sequence: TGTGCCAGCAGAAGACAGGGGGATGAAAAACTGTTTTTT. It yields the protein CASRRQGDEKLFF.

V is TRBV6-2 or TRBV6-3 and J is TRBJ1-5; unclear D gene. CDR1 is MNHEY and CDR2 is SVGEGT in the germline V gene. The CDR3 contains 15 residues. V was clipped by 3 bases and J by 1 base, with 10 bases between them. As DNA, the CDR3 is TGTGCCAGCAGTTATGCGGTCCGGAGCAATCAGCCCCAGCATTTT. Amino acids: CASSYAVRSNQPQHF.

The chain recombines TRBV11-1 with TRBJ2-3, with TRBD1 identical over 7 bases. Germline CDR1 SGHAT, CDR2 FQDESV (reference sequence). The trim removed 6 bases at V and 1 base at J, leaving 10 bases unmatched. The CDR3 runs 16 residues. The CDR3, as DNA: TGTGCCAGCAGAAAGGACAGGACGACCGGCACAGATACGCAGTATTTT. Residues: CASRKDRTTGTDTQYF.

The rearrangement uses TRBV28 and TRBJ1-3; no reliable D call. Germline CDR1 and CDR2: MDHEN and SYDVKM. Trimming took 6 bases from V and 0 from J, leaving 9 bases between them. The CDR3 covers 14 residues. The CDR3, as DNA: TGTGCCAGCAGGGGAGGAGGCTCTGGAAACACCATATATTTT. Its translation is CASRGGGSGNTIYF.

The chain links TRBV10-3 to TRBJ1-2; D is undetermined. This CDR3 is 13 amino acids long. V was cut by 2 bases and J by 8 bases, with 12 bases left in between. CDR1 and CDR2 (germline): ENHRY, SYGVKD. CDR3 DNA sequence: TGTGCCATCAGTGAGGATATGATAAGCGGCTACACCTTC. Protein product: CAISEDMISGYTF.

The genes are TRBV25-1 and TRBJ2-6; D is unclear. V was shortened by 3 bases and J by 0 bases, with 9 bases between the two germline ends. The CDR3 length is 16 residues. Germline V gene lookup returns CDR1 MGHDK and CDR2 SYGVNS. The CDR3 here is CASSDPRFSGANVLTF. The CDR3 bases are TGTGCCAGCAGTGACCCTAGGTTCTCTGGGGCCAACGTCCTGACTTTC.

The chain is built from TRBV7-3 and TRBJ1-1, with TRBD1 matching 8 bases. This CDR3 comprises 15 residues. The ends lost 5 bases at V and 0 bases at J; junction bases unmatched: 5. Germline V CDR1 and CDR2: SGHTA, FQGTGA. The CDR3 loop is CASSPQGQVNTEAFF. The CDR3 DNA is TGTGCCAGCAGCCCGCAGGGACAGGTGAACACTGAAGCTTTCTTT. Filled out from reference TRBV7-3 and TRBJ1-1, the complete variable domain reads GAGVSQTPSNKVTEKGKYVELRCDPISGHTALYWYRQSLGQGPEFLIYFQGTGAADDSGLPNDRFFAVRPEGSVSTLKIQRTERGDSAVYLCASSPQGQVNTEAFFGQGTRLTVV.

This chain connects TRBV21-1 to TRBJ1-5; the table's D call TRBD1 went unverified against the DNA. TRBV21-1 is classified as a pseudogene. The CDR3 consists of 18 residues. CDR3 DNA: TGTGCCAGCAGCAAAGCCTGCTTGACAGGGGTAAGCAATCAGCCCCAGCATTTT. Its protein is CASSKACLTGVSNQPQHF.

This clone was recorded a few times. The chain employs TRBV2 and TRBJ2-7; TRBD1 aligns across 8 bases. With V trimmed by 2 bases and J by 3 bases, 9 bases remained unmatched. The germline V gene encodes CDR1 SNHLY and CDR2 FYNNEI. The CDR3 covers 16 residues. This CDR3 is CASSESKAGGRYEQYF. CDR3 bases: TGTGCCAGCAGTGAATCGAAGGCAGGGGGCCGCTACGAGCAGTACTTC. The whole variable domain, filled in from reference TRBV2 and TRBJ2-7, reads EPEVTQTPSHQVTQMGQEVILRCVPISNHLYFYWYRQILGQKVEFLVSFYNNEISEKSEIFDDQFSVERPDGSNFTLKIRSTKLEDSAMYFCASSESKAGGRYEQYFGPGTRLTVT.

This clone was seen a handful of times. The chain has TRBV7-6 and TRBJ2-3; 12 bases match TRBD2. Unmatched junction bases numbered 6, after V lost 5 bases and J lost 3 bases. This CDR3 has 16 amino acids. Germline CDR1 SGHVS, CDR2 FNYEAQ. CDR3: CASSNLGTSGTDTQYF. The CDR3 nucleotides are TGTGCCAGCAGCAATCTGGGGACTAGCGGGACAGATACGCAGTATTTT.

The V gene is TRBV9, the J gene TRBJ1-1; 7 positions match TRBD1. The CDR3 covers 15 residues. Germline CDR1 and CDR2: SGDLS and YYNGEE. V lost 0 bases, J lost 6 bases, and 8 bases stayed unmatched. CDR3 nucleotides: TGTGCCAGCAGCGTAGAGGGCAGGGGGGACTCTGAAGCTTTCTTT. It specifies CASSVEGRGDSEAFF.

This clone is a singleton in its sample. The V call is TRBV7-9, the J call TRBJ1-4, with D possibly TRBD1 on 6 matching bases. Per the germline V gene, CDR1 is SEHNR and CDR2 is FQNEAQ (reference sequence). The CDR3 is 15 amino acids. The V end was cut by 10 bases, the J end by 4 bases, with 19 bases between. CDR3 in amino acids: CAITDQGLNNEKLFF. CDR3 coding DNA: TGTGCCATTACAGACCAGGGGCTAAATAATGAAAAACTGTTTTTT.

The J gene is TRBJ2-1, the V gene TRBV5-1, with TRBD2 identical over 9 bases. The CDR3 spans 16 residues. V shed 4 bases, J shed 0 bases, and the junction held 5 bases outside the gene matches. Germline V gene lookup returns CDR1 SGHRS and CDR2 YFSETQ. The CDR3 DNA reads as TGCGCCAGCAGCGTAGCGGGAGTATACTCCTACAATGAGCAGTTCTTC. Protein product: CASSVAGVYSYNEQFF.

The rearrangement joins TRBV28 to TRBJ2-7, with TRBD2 as a possible D gene (6 bases). The CDR3 covers 11 residues. The V end lost 11 bases, the J end lost 3 bases, and 11 bases lay between the germline ends. CDR1 is MDHEN, CDR2 SYDVKM, per germline. The chain's CDR3 is CAAGGNYEQYF. Written as DNA, the CDR3 is TGTGCCGCCGGAGGGAACTACGAGCAGTACTTC.

The rearrangement links TRBV4-1 to TRBJ1-6; no firm D call. Germline V gives CDR1 MGHRA, CDR2 YSYEKL. The CDR3 runs 18 residues. The ends were cut back, 0 bases at V and 3 bases at J, with 15 bases in the middle. The CDR3: CASSQDYYSGLYNSPLHF. CDR3 nucleotide sequence: TGCGCCAGCAGCCAAGATTACTATTCCGGCCTCTATAATTCACCCCTCCACTTT.

The genes are TRBV11-2 and TRBJ1-1; TRBD1 is a possible D gene (5 bases). Deletions cut 3 bases from V and 6 bases from J, with 17 bases between. Germline assignment: CDR1 SGHAT and CDR2 FQNNGV. This CDR3 comprises 15 residues. CDR3 DNA sequence: TGTGCCAGCAGCTTCGATACCTTACAAGGGGCTGAAGCTTTCTTT. Its translation: CASSFDTLQGAEAFF.

The V gene is TRBV7-3, the J gene TRBJ1-2; 8 bases agree with TRBD1. This CDR3 spans 21 amino acids. Germline values: CDR1 SGHTA, CDR2 FQGTGA. V was pared by 4 bases and J by 4 bases, with 26 bases of the junction left unmatched. The CDR3 coding sequence is TGTGCCAGCAGCTCCATGGATTTGCAGCCAACAAAGACAGGGGCAGGCTATGGCTACACCTTC. Protein: CASSSMDLQPTKTGAGYGYTF.

The chain has TRBV5-6 and TRBJ2-7; the match to TRBD1 covers 11 bases. The V segment lost 3 bases and the J segment 7 bases; nucleotides outside the gene matches: 12. The CDR3 consists of 16 residues. Per germline, CDR1 SGHDT and CDR2 YYEEEE. Here the CDR3 DNA reads TGTGCCAGCAGCTCGAGGCCCGGGACAGGGGGTGGGGAGCAGTACTTC. Its protein product is CASSSRPGTGGGEQYF.

V and J are TRBV6-2 or TRBV6-3 and TRBJ1-5; D possibly corresponds to TRBD1 (5 bases). V was shortened by 0 bases and J by 2 bases, with 14 bases between the two germline ends. CDR1 is MNHEY and CDR2 is SVGEGT in the germline V gene. The CDR3 spans 17 residues. The CDR3 sequence: CASSYSGGGPRNQPQHF. The CDR3 nucleotides are TGTGCCAGCAGTTACTCCGGGGGAGGACCGCGCAATCAGCCCCAGCATTTT.

The rearrangement links TRBV11-2 to TRBJ2-2; unclear D gene. CDR1 is SGHAT and CDR2 is FQNNGV in the germline V gene. V was shortened by 0 bases and J by 14 bases, with 16 bases between the two germline ends. The CDR3 has 14 amino acids. CDR3 amino acids: CASSLDHSSPLLFF. DNA of the CDR3: TGTGCCAGCAGCTTAGATCACTCCTCGCCCCTCCTGTTTTTT.

This sequence joins TRBV6-5 and TRBJ1-6; TRBD1 matches at 7 bases. There are 15 residues in the CDR3. Germline lookup yields CDR1 MNHEY and CDR2 SVGAGI. The V and J ends lost 8 bases and 7 bases, in that order; junction bases with no gene match: 11. CDR3 DNA sequence: TGTGCCAGCGTAGGACAGGATAGTATCAATTCACCCCTCCACTTT. Protein product: CASVGQDSINSPLHF.